The 18 T cell receptor beta chains presented below share a single source sample, sequenced in a study of T-cell memory formation after mild COVID-19. TCRdb fed the 5' RACE reads into MiXCR, producing one record per CDR3 protein. The table includes about 620,000 distinct CDR3 sequences, approximately 18% detected once. Material: PBMCs or a T cell subset sorted from them (not recorded which). The receptors shown here come from an adult woman who had mild COVID-19 (a few samples of this study predate the infection). Cell type and time point are not known.

The genes are TRBV30 and TRBJ2-7; D perhaps matches TRBD2 (5 bases). The germline gives CDR1 GTSNPN, CDR2 SVGIG (reference sequence). Trimming pared 0 bases from V and 2 bases from J, leaving 14 bases between. This CDR3 comprises 15 residues. The CDR3 DNA sequence: TGTGCCTGGAGTGTAGGGCTAGCTTCCCCCTACGAGCAGTACTTC. It translates to CAWSVGLASPYEQYF. Using reference TRBV30 and TRBJ2-7 for the parts outside the CDR3, the full variable domain is SQTIHQWPATLVQPVGSPLSLECTVEGTSNPNLYWYRQAAGRGLQLLFYSVGIGQISSEVPQNLSASRPQDRQFILSSKKLLLSDSGFYLCAWSVGLASPYEQYFGPGTRLTVT.

A few counts support this clonotype. The genes are TRBV7-9 and TRBJ2-1; perhaps D is TRBD1 or TRBD2 (5 bases each). V was cut by 5 bases and J by 7 bases, with 15 bases left in between. Germline V gene lookup returns CDR1 SEHNR and CDR2 FQNEAQ (reference sequence). There are 14 residues in the CDR3. The CDR3 here is CASSPRTRENEQFF. The DNA of the CDR3 is TGTGCCAGCAGCCCCCGGACAAGGGAGAATGAGCAGTTCTTC.

A few counts support this clonotype. The rearrangement joins TRBV29-1 to TRBJ2-5; 9 bases are a match to TRBD1. The CDR3 consists of 12 residues. Germline V gene sequence: CDR1 SQVTM, CDR2 ANQGSEA. V lost 4 bases, J lost 5 bases, and 2 bases stayed unmatched. The CDR3 spells CSVVGQGETQYF. CDR3 nucleotides: TGCAGCGTTGTCGGACAGGGGGAGACCCAGTACTTC.

This chain links TRBV19 with TRBJ2-2; TRBD1 agrees at 9 bases. The CDR3 covers 14 residues. The trim removed 4 bases at V and 6 bases at J, leaving 3 bases unmatched. Germline assignment: CDR1 LNHDA and CDR2 SQIVND (reference sequence). The DNA for the CDR3 is TGTGCCAGTAGTACCCGGACAGGGGCCGGGGAGCTGTTTTTT. Translating gives CASSTRTGAGELFF.

In the case of this clonotype: One end of the junction varies from germline; a read error may be responsible. V is TRBV29-1 and J is TRBJ2-1, with 7 bases aligning to TRBD1. The CDR3 is 12 residues long. Germline loops: CDR1 SQVTM, CDR2 ANQGSEA. CDR3 DNA: TGCAGCGTGGACAGGATAAACCCTCCTGCGGTCTTC. Protein product: CSVDRINPPAVF.

This clonotype has more than one count but fewer than ten. The rearrangement links TRBV12-3 or TRBV12-4 to TRBJ2-3; D remains ambiguous. V gave up 3 bases and J gave up 4 bases, with 11 bases separating them. This CDR3 has 14 amino acids. The CDR3: CASSLNTPPDTQYF. The CDR3 DNA reads TGTGCCAGCAGTTTGAACACTCCACCAGATACGCAGTATTTT.

This chain joins TRBV25-1 and TRBJ2-5; 13 bases match TRBD2. The germline gives CDR1 MGHDK, CDR2 SYGVNS. Unmatched junction bases numbered 14, after V lost 5 bases and J lost 5 bases. The CDR3 consists of 18 residues. CDR3 in amino acids: CASSPFTGTSGAGETQYF. The CDR3 coding sequence is TGTGCCAGCAGTCCCTTTACCGGGACTAGCGGGGCAGGGGAGACCCAGTACTTC.

In nucleotides, the CDR3 is TGTGCCAGCAGCATAACTAGCGGGAGTAGCGAGCAGTACTTC. It is translated as CASSITSGSSEQYF. V usage is TRBV7-2 and J usage is TRBJ2-7; TRBD2 matches 11 bases. V shed 5 bases and J 6 bases; nucleotides not matched to a gene: 6. CDR1 is SGHTA, CDR2 FQGNSA, per germline. This CDR3 region has 14 residues. Full variable domain (outside the CDR3, taken from reference TRBV7-2 and TRBJ2-7): GAGVSQSPSNKVTEKGKDVELRCDPISGHTALYWYRQSLGQGLEFLIYFQGNSAPDKSGLPSDRFSAERTGGSVSTLTIQRTQQEDSAVYLCASSITSGSSEQYFGPGTRLTVT.

A few counts support this clonotype. The rearrangement joins TRBV6-1 to TRBJ1-1; 8 nucleotides match TRBD1. Germline CDR1 reads MNHNS; CDR2 reads SASEGT. Trimming cost V 4 bases and J 1 base; bases outside gene matches: 5. The CDR3 is 15 residues long. CDR3: CASSAGQGGNTEAFF. As DNA, the CDR3 is TGTGCCAGCAGTGCCGGACAGGGAGGGAACACTGAAGCTTTCTTT.

The V call is TRBV7-9, the J call TRBJ2-1, with 10 bases aligning to TRBD2. This CDR3 has 15 residues. Germline-derived CDR1 and CDR2 are SEHNR and FQNEAQ (reference sequence). The trim removed 3 bases at V and 4 bases at J, leaving 3 bases unmatched. The CDR3 spells CASSLLLAGYNEQFF. CDR3 sequence (DNA): TGTGCCAGCAGCTTGTTACTAGCGGGATACAATGAGCAGTTCTTC. The variable domain in full, with the rest retrieved from reference TRBV7-9 and TRBJ2-1, is DTGVSQNPRHKITKRGQNVTFRCDPISEHNRLYWYRQTLGQGPEFLTYFQNEAQLEKSRLLSDRFSAERPKGSFSTLEIQRTEQGDSAMYLCASSLLLAGYNEQFFGPGTRLTVL.

V usage is TRBV6-5 and J usage is TRBJ2-3, with D possibly TRBD2 on 7 matching bases. CDR3 length: 20 residues. V was shortened by 0 bases and J by 1 base, with 23 bases between the two germline ends. In germline, CDR1 is MNHEY, CDR2 SVGAGI. CDR3: CASSYSTGIASGGRTDTQYF. The CDR3 DNA reads as TGTGCCAGCAGTTACTCGACGGGCATCGCCTCGGGGGGCCGCACAGATACGCAGTATTTT.

This clonotype appeared a few times. The rearrangement joins TRBV27 to TRBJ2-1; 10 positions agree with TRBD2. Germline V gives CDR1 MNHEY, CDR2 SMNVEV (reference sequence). The V gene end was trimmed by 3 bases and the J gene end by 7 bases; junction bases not matched to a gene: 12. The CDR3 has 17 residues. The CDR3 coding sequence is TGTGCCAGCAGTTTGAGAAACCTAGCGGGAGTAATGAATGAGCAGTTCTTC. The encoded protein is CASSLRNLAGVMNEQFF.

Only a few counts were recorded for this clonotype. The CDR3 region has the DNA TGTGCCAGCAGCTTATCGGCCAGGGGGAACACTGAAGCTTTCTTT. Translating it yields CASSLSARGNTEAFF. The chain has TRBV7-2 and TRBJ1-1, with D possibly being TRBD1 (6 bases). The ends were cut back, 2 bases at V and 1 base at J, with 11 bases in the middle. The CDR3 runs to 15 residues. Germline V gene sequence: CDR1 SGHTA, CDR2 FQGNSA.

This clonotype was found a few times. The chain employs TRBV20-1 and TRBJ2-7; D ambiguous. The germline V and J ends were trimmed by 3 bases and 3 bases, with 9 bases remaining between them. Germline V gives CDR1 DFQATT, CDR2 SNEGSKA (reference sequence). The length of the CDR3 is 12 residues. CDR3 bases: TGCAGTGCTAGGGCAGAGCACTACGAGCAGTACTTC. As protein: CSARAEHYEQYF.

DNA for the CDR3: TGCGCCAGCAGCTTGGTGGGGGCCCGCGGCTACACCTTC. It codes for CASSLVGARGYTF. The chain joins TRBV5-1 to TRBJ1-2; D perhaps matches TRBD1 (6 bases). This CDR3 comprises 13 residues. The germline CDR1 and CDR2 sequences are SGHRS and YFSETQ. With 0 bases removed from V and 8 bases from J, the gap between germline ends came to 11 bases.

This clonotype came up a few times. This chain uses TRBV12-3 or TRBV12-4 with TRBJ1-4; unclear D gene. The CDR3 consists of 12 residues. The V and J ends lost 4 bases and 8 bases respectively, with 8 bases between them. CDR3 region: CASSSFNEKLFF. CDR3 nucleotide sequence: TGTGCCAGCAGTTCATTCAACGAAAAACTGTTTTTT.

This clonotype showed up just once. The CDR3 sequence is CASSATNQNYNEQFF. In DNA, the CDR3 is TGTGCCAGTAGTGCTACCAACCAAAACTACAATGAGCAGTTCTTC. The V and J genes are TRBV19 and TRBJ2-1; D uncertain. This CDR3 spans 15 amino acids. Germline-derived CDR1 and CDR2 are LNHDA and SQIVND (reference sequence). V lost 5 bases and J lost 3, with 14 bases in between.

The chain recombines TRBV4-2 with TRBJ1-5; the D gene is possibly TRBD1 (6 bases). There are 17 residues in the CDR3. V gave up 0 bases and J gave up 3 bases, with 15 bases separating them. CDR1 and CDR2 from the germline V gene are LGHNA and YNFKEQ. This CDR3 reads CASSQDKTTGPNQPQHF. CDR3 DNA sequence: TGTGCCAGCAGCCAAGATAAGACGACAGGACCCAATCAGCCCCAGCATTTT.